This T cell receptor (beta chain) derives from a study of T cell responses to AZD1222 COVID-19 vaccine. Study-wide points: Unmutated variant regions are reportedly the target of nearly half of TCRs that are spike-specific.

Details on this clone: Its antigen is not known.

Assay used: immunoSEQ multiplex PCR; TCRdb lists only in-frame clones, some missing. The sample shows roughly 67,000 clones, around 83% of them seen only once. The TCR sequence derives from an adult in good health. The source material was peripheral blood, sampled on day 0 of AZD1222 vaccination.

CDR3 amino acids: CASSPGTLNEKLFF. The CDR3 DNA reads TGTGCCAGCAGCCCCGGGACATTGAATGAAAAACTGTTTTTT. The V and J genes are TRBV9 and TRBJ1-4; TRBD1 might be the D (6 bases). The CDR3 runs to 14 residues. Trimming left V 4 bases short and J 5 bases short, with 12 bases between. Looked up from germline, CDR1 is SGDLS and CDR2 is YYNGEE.